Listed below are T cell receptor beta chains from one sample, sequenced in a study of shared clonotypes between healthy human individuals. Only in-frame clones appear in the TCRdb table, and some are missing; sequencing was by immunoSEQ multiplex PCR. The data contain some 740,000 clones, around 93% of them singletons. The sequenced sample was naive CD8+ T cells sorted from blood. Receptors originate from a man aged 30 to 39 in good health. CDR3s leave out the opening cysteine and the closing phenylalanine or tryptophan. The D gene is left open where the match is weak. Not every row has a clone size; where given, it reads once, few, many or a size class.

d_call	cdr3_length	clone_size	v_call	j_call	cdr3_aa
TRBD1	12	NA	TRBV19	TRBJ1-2	ASQKTGGGLGYT
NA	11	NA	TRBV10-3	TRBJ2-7	AISGTRTYEQY
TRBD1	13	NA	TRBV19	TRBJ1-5	SSTPTTGFNQPQH
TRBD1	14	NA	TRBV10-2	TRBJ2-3	ASRLSRDSRTDTQY
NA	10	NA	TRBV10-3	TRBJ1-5	AISVENQPQH
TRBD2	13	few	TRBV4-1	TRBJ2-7	ASSQGLAGAYEQY
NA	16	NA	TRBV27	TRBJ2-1	ASRTNIGTGTTYNEQF
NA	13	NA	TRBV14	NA	ASSQVPARSYEQY
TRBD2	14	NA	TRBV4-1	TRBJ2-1	ASSDGLAGFYNEQF
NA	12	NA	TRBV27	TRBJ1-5	ASSLTGINQPQH
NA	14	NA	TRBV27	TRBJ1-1	ASSNRFDRMNTEAF
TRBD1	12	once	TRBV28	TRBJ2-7	ASSWTGSYYEQY
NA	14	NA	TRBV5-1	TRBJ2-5	ASSLAATHNQETQY
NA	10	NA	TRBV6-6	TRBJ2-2	ASRETSGELF
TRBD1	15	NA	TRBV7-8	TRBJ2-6	ASSTGGVISGANVLT
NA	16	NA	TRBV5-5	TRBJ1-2	ASSLGIGASYFFYGYT
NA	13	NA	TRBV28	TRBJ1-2	ASSLAGWEGYGYT
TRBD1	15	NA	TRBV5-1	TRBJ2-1	ASSSTVTGVNYNEQF
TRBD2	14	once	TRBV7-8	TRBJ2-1	ASSSRTSGSPDEQF
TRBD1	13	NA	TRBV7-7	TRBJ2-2	ASSFVTGGTGELF
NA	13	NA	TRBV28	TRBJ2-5	ASSLGDTHQETQY
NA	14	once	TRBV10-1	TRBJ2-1	ASSEFESGAYNEQF
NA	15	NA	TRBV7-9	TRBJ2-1	ASSPVDGLRPYNEQF
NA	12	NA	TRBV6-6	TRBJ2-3	ASSYTNMVDTQY
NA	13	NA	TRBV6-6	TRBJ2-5	ASSYSRTRQETQY
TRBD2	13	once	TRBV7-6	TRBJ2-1	ASSLLREGRNEQF
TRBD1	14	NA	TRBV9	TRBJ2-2	ASSVVGTEVNGELF
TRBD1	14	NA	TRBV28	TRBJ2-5	ASSSRDRGLLETQY
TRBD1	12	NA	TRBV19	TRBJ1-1	ASSIDAGGTEAF
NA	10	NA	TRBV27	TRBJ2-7	ASGVSSYEQY
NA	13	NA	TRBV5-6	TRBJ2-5	ASTRILGGQETQY
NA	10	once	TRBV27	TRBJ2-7	ASSPGYNEQY
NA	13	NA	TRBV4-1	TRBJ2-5	ASSQDHSVQETQY
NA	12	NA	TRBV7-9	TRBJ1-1	ASSLSEKATEAF
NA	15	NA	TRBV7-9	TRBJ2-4	ASSPPSDRLAKNIQY
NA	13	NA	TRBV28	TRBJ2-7	ASSRPGTSTYEQY
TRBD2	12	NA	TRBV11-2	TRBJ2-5	ASSGLAGQETQY
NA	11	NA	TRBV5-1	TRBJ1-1	ASSLGRVSEAF
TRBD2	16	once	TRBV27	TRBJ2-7	ASSSYIPGGPILYEQY
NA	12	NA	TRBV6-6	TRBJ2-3	ASIFGDPPDTQY
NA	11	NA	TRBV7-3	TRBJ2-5	ASSSGGVETQY
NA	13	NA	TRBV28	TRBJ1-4	ASTQPGATNEKLF
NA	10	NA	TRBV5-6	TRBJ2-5	ASSLDWETQY
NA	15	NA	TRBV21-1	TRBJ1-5	ASSPSGTTSSNQPQH
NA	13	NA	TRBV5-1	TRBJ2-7	ASSPGPASSYEQY
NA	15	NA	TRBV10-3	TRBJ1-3	AISEWAKGRSGNTIY
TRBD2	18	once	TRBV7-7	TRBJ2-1	ASSLILSTSGRVGDNEQF
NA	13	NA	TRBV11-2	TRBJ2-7	ASSFRANGGGEQY
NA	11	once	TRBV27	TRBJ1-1	ASSLQLNTEAF
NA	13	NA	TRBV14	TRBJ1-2	ASISPYRGVYGYT
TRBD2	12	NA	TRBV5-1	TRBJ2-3	ASSLAGGTDTQY
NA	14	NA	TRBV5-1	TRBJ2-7	ASSLGGQGYSYEQY
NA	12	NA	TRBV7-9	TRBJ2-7	ASSFSDNSYEQY